This passage covers 31 T cell receptor beta chains from one sample sequenced in a study of T cell repertoires in cytomegalovirus infection. The antigens for these receptors are not known. MiXCR, applied by TCRdb to the reads, yields one record per CDR3 protein. The repertoire holds around 800,000 distinct CDR3 sequences, with less than 35% as singletons. Sequencing used cultured CD8+ T cells from PBMCs, obtained from culture after CMV antigen stimulation. These receptors came from a human donor in good health (CMV status not recorded). Some clones in this sample may be carry-over from other donors' samples.

This clonotype was seen more than once but under ten times. The J gene is TRBJ2-1, the V gene TRBV6-9, with 8 bases matching TRBD2. The germline V gene has CDR1 MNHGY and CDR2 SVAAGI. CDR3 length: 16 amino acids. V lost 0 bases to trimming and J lost 3 bases; unmatched junction nucleotides: 4. CDR3 sequence reads: CASSYSQRGNYNEQFF. DNA of the CDR3: TGTGCCAGCAGTTATTCTCAGCGGGGGAACTACAATGAGCAGTTCTTC.

The V gene is TRBV15, the J gene TRBJ2-2; 7 bases are shared with TRBD1. The CDR3 has 17 residues. The V gene's germline CDR1 is LNHNV and CDR2 YYDKDF (reference sequence). Losses at the gene ends were 0 bases for V and 1 base for J; bases not matched to a gene: 5. CDR3 region: CATSRDRDRENTGELFF. The DNA of the CDR3 is TGTGCCACCAGCAGAGATCGCGACAGGGAGAACACCGGGGAGCTGTTTTTT.

To note about this clonotype: This clone may be a read error of a much larger clone one base away. The chain carries TRBV12-3 or TRBV12-4 and TRBJ1-1; a possible D gene is TRBD1 (6 bases). This CDR3 is 14 amino acids long. CDR3: CVSTPGQINTEAFF. In DNA, the CDR3 is TGTGTCAGCACTCCCGGACAGATAAACACTGAAGCTTTCTTT.

This clonotype was seen only a few times. The V gene is TRBV4-1, the J gene TRBJ1-1, with D unclear. CDR1 and CDR2 from the germline V gene are MGHRA and YSYEKL. The V gene lost 0 bases and the J gene lost 4 bases, with 12 bases spanning the gap. The CDR3 is 15 amino acids. CDR3 protein: CASSQEFIRVTEAFF. CDR3 nucleotide sequence: TGCGCCAGCAGCCAAGAATTTATACGGGTCACTGAAGCTTTCTTT.

This chain uses TRBV28 with TRBJ2-4; 7 nucleotides align to TRBD2. The length of the CDR3 is 15 residues. Germline assignment: CDR1 MDHEN and CDR2 SYDVKM. The junction had 4 bases not matched to a gene; V was cut back by 3 bases and J by 2 bases. The chain's CDR3 is CASSLGGGTKNIQYF. CDR3 bases: TGTGCCAGCAGTTTGGGCGGGGGAACCAAAAACATTCAGTACTTC.

J is TRBJ2-3 and V is TRBV2; D call uncertain. Germline V gene sequence: CDR1 SNHLY, CDR2 FYNNEI. The CDR3 totals 14 residues. Trimming took off 3 bases at V and 3 bases at J, with 10 bases between the two ends. The CDR3 here is CASSDPRATDTQYF. The CDR3 coding sequence is TGTGCCAGCAGTGACCCTAGAGCGACAGATACGCAGTATTTT. Supplemented by reference TRBV2 and TRBJ2-3, the full variable domain reads EPEVTQTPSHQVTQMGQEVILRCVPISNHLYFYWYRQILGQKVEFLVSFYNNEISEKSEIFDDQFSVERPDGSNFTLKIRSTKLEDSAMYFCASSDPRATDTQYFGPGTRLTVL.

V gene TRBV7-6 combines with J gene TRBJ1-5; D unresolved. Between the trimmed V and J ends, which lost 10 bases and 1 base, there was a span of 14 bases. This CDR3 is built from 14 residues. Germline CDR1 reads SGHVS; CDR2 reads FNYEAQ. CDR3 nucleotide sequence: TGTGCCACCCAGGACGCTCTAAGCAATCAGCCCCAGCATTTT. Protein sequence: CATQDALSNQPQHF.

V usage is TRBV6-1 and J usage is TRBJ2-6; D is unclear. From germline, CDR1 is MNHNS and CDR2 SASEGT. The CDR3 contains 15 residues. Deletions cut 1 base from V and 5 bases from J, with 9 bases between. CDR3 coding DNA: TGTGCCAGCAGTGAAGGAGACATCTGGGCCAACGTCCTGACTTTC. It encodes CASSEGDIWANVLTF.

This clonotype was observed a few times. The chain has TRBV18 and TRBJ1-5; 9 bases align to TRBD1. The CDR3 loop spans 15 amino acids. CDR1 and CDR2 (germline): KGHSH, LQKENI. Trimming at V came to 2 bases and at J to 9 bases, leaving 8 bases not matched to a gene. The CDR3 coding sequence is TGTGCCAGCTCACCAGTAACAGGGGGCGGGTCGCCCCAGCATTTT. Its protein product is CASSPVTGGGSPQHF.

This chain links TRBV15 with TRBJ2-2, with 11 bases fitting TRBD1. This CDR3 region has 15 residues. From germline, CDR1 is LNHNV and CDR2 YYDKDF (reference sequence). V lost 3 bases, J lost 7 bases, and 4 bases stayed unmatched. CDR3 sequence: CATSRDRGLGGELFF. The CDR3 DNA reads as TGTGCCACCAGCAGGGACAGGGGGCTGGGCGGGGAGCTGTTTTTT.

The genes are TRBV7-6 and TRBJ2-2; 9 bases line up with TRBD1. The junction had 15 bases not matched to a gene; V was cut back by 5 bases and J by 5 bases. Germline values: CDR1 SGHVS, CDR2 FNYEAQ. This CDR3 has 18 amino acids. The chain's CDR3 is CASSAYTGTGPVTGELFF. The CDR3 nucleotides are TGTGCCAGCAGCGCCTATACCGGGACAGGGCCGGTTACCGGGGAGCTGTTTTTT.

As to this clonotype: The junction does not match germline at one end; this may be a read error. V is TRBV4-1 and J is TRBJ1-1; D not certain. CDR1 and CDR2 from the germline V gene are MGHRA and YSYEKL. This CDR3 spans 14 amino acids. The DNA of the CDR3 is TGTGCCAGCAGCCAAGATAGGGCGTACACTGAAGCTTTCTTT. This gives the protein CASSQDRAYTEAFF.

This clonotype came up many times. This chain links TRBV6-1 with TRBJ2-7, with D perhaps TRBD1 (6 bases). V was clipped by 1 base and J by 0 bases, with 10 bases between them. The CDR3 consists of 15 residues. From germline, CDR1 is MNHNS and CDR2 SASEGT. The CDR3 nucleotides read TGTGCCAGCAGTGAAGTCCGGGACATCTCCTACGAGCAGTACTTC. This gives the protein CASSEVRDISYEQYF.

J is TRBJ2-1 and V is TRBV7-3; 8 bases agree with TRBD2. With 2 bases clipped from V and 3 bases from J, the junction kept 12 bases outside the gene matches. The germline gives CDR1 SGHTA, CDR2 FQGTGA. This CDR3 contains 18 residues. CDR3 region: CASSLVGRGGSGYNEQFF. CDR3 sequence (DNA): TGTGCCAGCAGCTTAGTGGGTCGGGGGGGGAGTGGCTACAATGAGCAGTTCTTC.

This clonotype came up a few times. The V gene is TRBV7-7, the J gene TRBJ2-2; D remains ambiguous. CDR1 is SSHAT and CDR2 is FNYEAQ in the germline V gene (reference sequence). The CDR3 sequence is 12 residues long. The CDR3 is CAALWDTGELFF. In nucleotides, the CDR3 is TGTGCGGCCCTTTGGGACACCGGGGAGCTGTTTTTT.

The chain uses TRBV6-2 or TRBV6-3 and TRBJ2-3, with 8 bases matching TRBD2. V lost 7 bases and J lost 6; bases outside the gene matches: 15. Germline lookup yields CDR1 MNHEY and CDR2 SVGEGT. The CDR3 totals 16 residues. CDR3 sequence: CASTPAGGTPVDTQYF. The CDR3 DNA is TGTGCCAGCACCCCCGCGGGGGGTACCCCCGTCGATACGCAGTATTTT.

The chain couples TRBV6-2 or TRBV6-3 to TRBJ1-1; 7 nucleotides agree with TRBD1. Germline lookup yields CDR1 MNHEY and CDR2 SVGEGT. The V gene end was trimmed by 0 bases and the J gene end by 1 base; junction bases not matched to a gene: 5. CDR3 size: 16 residues. CDR3 DNA sequence: TGTGCCAGCAGTTACTCTAAGAGACAGGGGAACACTGAAGCTTTCTTT. The encoded protein is CASSYSKRQGNTEAFF.

This clonotype came up a few times. V and J are TRBV4-1 and TRBJ1-1; 7 bases line up with TRBD1. Germline lookup yields CDR1 MGHRA and CDR2 YSYEKL. The ends lost 1 base at V and 5 bases at J; junction bases unmatched: 10. The CDR3 runs to 16 residues. CDR3 region: CASSQVPDRSGTEAFF. CDR3 coding DNA: TGCGCCAGCAGCCAAGTTCCGGACAGGTCGGGAACTGAAGCTTTCTTT.

This chain uses TRBV6-2 or TRBV6-3 with TRBJ1-5, with TRBD1 matching 7 bases. Per germline, CDR1 MNHEY and CDR2 SVGEGT. There are 15 residues in the CDR3. V shed 7 bases, J shed 6 bases, and the junction held 12 bases outside the gene matches. Here the CDR3 DNA reads TGTGCCAGCACCCGAACAGGGGAAAAGGGTCAGCCCCAGCATTTT. This sequence encodes CASTRTGEKGQPQHF.

This clonotype was recorded only once. This clone may be a read error of a much larger clone one base away. The chain uses TRBV6-5 and TRBJ2-5; D is possibly TRBD2 (6 bases). Germline loops: CDR1 MNHEY, CDR2 SVGAGI. This CDR3 region has 14 residues. CDR3 loop: CAGSFDRAGETQYF. CDR3 nucleotides: TGTGCCGGCAGTTTCGATAGGGCGGGGGAGACCCAGTACTTC.

This clonotype showed up just once. This chain joins TRBV6-2 or TRBV6-3 and TRBJ2-3; a possible D gene is TRBD1 (6 bases). This CDR3 contains 17 residues. Germline V CDR1 and CDR2: MNHEY, SVGEGT. The V end was cut by 5 bases, the J end by 0 bases, with 18 bases between. The CDR3 DNA reads TGTGCCAGCAGTGCCGGGACAACACCCACTAGCACAGATACGCAGTATTTT. This sequence encodes CASSAGTTPTSTDTQYF.

This clonotype was counted a few times. The CDR3 DNA is TGTGCCAGCAGTTCACACCCGGGACAGGGTATTGGCTACACCTTC. Encoded protein: CASSSHPGQGIGYTF. The genes are TRBV27 and TRBJ1-2, with 9 positions matching TRBD1. Germline trimming cut 4 bases from V and 7 bases from J; bases unmatched to any gene: 10. This CDR3 contains 15 residues. The germline V gene encodes CDR1 MNHEY and CDR2 SMNVEV (reference sequence).

In the case of this clonotype: Compared with germline, one end of the junction differs, possibly owing to a read error. The V and J genes are TRBV7-2 and TRBJ1-4; D gene unclear. This CDR3 is 17 amino acids long. Germline V lookup: CDR1 SGHTA, CDR2 FQGNSA. CDR3 DNA: TGCGCCAGCAGCTTAGTCCCCGGGGTCGGGAATAATGAAAAACTGTTTTTT. Protein sequence: CASSLVPGVGNNEKLFF.

This clonotype was seen at least ten times. J is TRBJ1-1 and V is TRBV7-7, with D possibly TRBD1 on 6 matching bases. This CDR3 region has 16 residues. Germline CDR1 reads SSHAT; CDR2 reads FNYEAQ (reference sequence). V lost 5 bases and J 0 bases, leaving 16 bases between the germline ends. The CDR3 DNA follows: TGTGCCAGCAGCCAACAGGGCGCGGTCATGAACACTGAAGCTTTCTTT. Translating it yields CASSQQGAVMNTEAFF.

The CDR3 spells CASSLGLAGGQETQYF. CDR3 DNA: TGTGCCAGCAGTTTAGGGCTAGCGGGGGGACAAGAGACCCAGTACTTC. The chain couples TRBV12-3 or TRBV12-4 to TRBJ2-5; 11 bases fit TRBD2. V was clipped by 1 base and J by 2 bases; unmatched bases: 3. The CDR3 has 16 amino acids.

This clonotype was detected a few times. This chain links TRBV6-1 with TRBJ2-3, with a tentative D call TRBD1 (5 bases). Between the trimmed V and J ends, which lost 5 bases and 4 bases, there was a span of 16 bases. The CDR3 has 15 residues. CDR1 MNHNS and CDR2 SASEGT come from the germline V gene. The CDR3 coding sequence is TGTGCCAGCAGTAGCTACGTGGGGCGAGCAGATACGCAGTATTTT. Its translation: CASSSYVGRADTQYF.

This chain links TRBV7-6 with TRBJ2-7; D might be TRBD2 (7 bases). CDR1 and CDR2 (germline): SGHVS, FNYEAQ. The CDR3 extends over 18 amino acids. V was clipped by 5 bases and J by 3 bases, with 26 bases between them. The CDR3 loop reads CASSPFEGGGGMNYEQYF. Here the CDR3 DNA reads TGTGCCAGCAGCCCCTTCGAGGGGGGGGGCGGGATGAACTACGAGCAGTACTTC.

V is TRBV7-3 and J is TRBJ2-1, with 8 bases aligning to TRBD1. J gave up 7 bases and V 2 bases, and 4 bases lay outside the gene matches. This CDR3 is 14 amino acids long. Germline CDR1 reads SGHTA; CDR2 reads FQGTGA. The DNA for the CDR3 is TGTGCCAGCAGCTTAGACAGGGGATTGAATGAGCAGTTCTTC. Its protein product is CASSLDRGLNEQFF.

V is TRBV6-2 or TRBV6-3 and J is TRBJ2-7; no firm D call. Deletions cut 2 bases from V and 1 base from J, with 6 bases between. The CDR3 has 13 residues. Germline V lookup: CDR1 MNHEY, CDR2 SVGEGT. The CDR3 sequence is CASSYVGSYEQYF. CDR3 nucleotide sequence: TGTGCCAGCAGTTACGTGGGATCCTACGAGCAGTACTTC.

The chain employs TRBV28 and TRBJ2-5, with 7 bases that match TRBD1. This CDR3 is built from 14 residues. Germline V gene lookup returns CDR1 MDHEN and CDR2 SYDVKM. V was pared by 6 bases and J by 5 bases, with 9 bases of the junction left unmatched. The CDR3 spells CASSLDRVWETQYF. The CDR3 nucleotides read TGTGCCAGCAGCCTTGACAGGGTTTGGGAGACCCAGTACTTC.

The chain combines TRBV6-1 with TRBJ2-7; 9 bases align to TRBD1. This CDR3 has 16 amino acids. The germline CDR1 and CDR2 sequences are MNHNS and SASEGT. V was pared by 3 bases and J by 3 bases, with 9 bases of the junction left unmatched. The CDR3 coding sequence is TGTGCCAGCAGTGACCTGGGGACAGGGACCCACTACGAGCAGTACTTC. This translates into CASSDLGTGTHYEQYF.